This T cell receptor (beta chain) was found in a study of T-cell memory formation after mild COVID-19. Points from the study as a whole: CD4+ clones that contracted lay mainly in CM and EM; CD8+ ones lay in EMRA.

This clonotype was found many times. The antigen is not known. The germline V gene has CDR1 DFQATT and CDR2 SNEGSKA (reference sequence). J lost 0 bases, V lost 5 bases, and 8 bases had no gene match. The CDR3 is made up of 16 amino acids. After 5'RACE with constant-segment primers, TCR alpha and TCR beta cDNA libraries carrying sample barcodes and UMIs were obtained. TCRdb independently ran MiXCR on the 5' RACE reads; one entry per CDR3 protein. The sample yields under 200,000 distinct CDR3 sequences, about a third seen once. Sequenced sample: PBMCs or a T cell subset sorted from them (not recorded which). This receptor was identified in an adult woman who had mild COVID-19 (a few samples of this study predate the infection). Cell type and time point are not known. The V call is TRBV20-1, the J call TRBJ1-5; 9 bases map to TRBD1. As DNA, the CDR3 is TGCAGTGCTTCCGACAGGGGGTCTTATAGCAATCAGCCCCAGCATTTT. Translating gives CSASDRGSYSNQPQHF.